This T cell receptor beta chain emerged from a study of T cell responses to AZD1222 COVID-19 vaccine. Overall study results and limits: Researchers took repertoire samples only after the peak T cell response had come. An increase in Spike-specific TCR breadth and depth was observed after two AZD1222 doses.

Method: immunoSEQ multiplex PCR; TCRdb's copy keeps in-frame clones and lacks some. Among over 100,000 clones listed, roughly nine tenths were seen once. Notes on this clone: Antigen unknown.

Between the trimmed V and J ends, which lost 9 bases and 1 base, there was a span of 9 bases. CDR1 and CDR2 from the germline V gene are SNHLY and FYNNEI. The CDR3 is 12 amino acids. Specimen: peripheral blood, collected on day 0 of AZD1222 vaccination. This TCR was recovered from an adult in good health. This chain links TRBV2 with TRBJ1-1; no definite D call. This chain's CDR3 is CASLQTNTEAFF. The CDR3 DNA sequence: TGTGCCAGTTTACAGACGAACACTGAAGCTTTCTTT.